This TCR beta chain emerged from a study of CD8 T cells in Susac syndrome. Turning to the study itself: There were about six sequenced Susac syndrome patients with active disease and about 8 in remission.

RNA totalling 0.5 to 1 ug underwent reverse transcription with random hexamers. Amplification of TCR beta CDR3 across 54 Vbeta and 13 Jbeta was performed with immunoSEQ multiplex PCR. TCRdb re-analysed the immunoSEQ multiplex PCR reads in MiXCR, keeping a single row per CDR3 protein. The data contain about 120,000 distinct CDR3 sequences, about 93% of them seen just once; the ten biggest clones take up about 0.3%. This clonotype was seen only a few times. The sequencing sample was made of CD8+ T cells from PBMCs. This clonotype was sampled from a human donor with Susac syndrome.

The CDR3 spells CASSPEDNEQFF. In nucleotides, the CDR3 is TGTGCCAGCAGCCCCGAAGACAATGAGCAGTTCTTC. The chain recombines TRBV7-8 with TRBJ2-1; D not resolved. CDR3 length: 12 amino acids. Trimming took off 5 bases at V and 5 bases at J, with 7 bases between the two ends. The V gene's germline CDR1 is SGHVS and CDR2 FQNEAQ.